One sample yielded the 32 T cell receptor beta chains listed below, sequenced in a study of regulatory T cells in long-lasting Graves disease. HTBI primers from iRepertoire and Arm-PCR of CDR3 regions yielded the TCR beta libraries. TCRdb re-called the multiplex PCR reads with MiXCR, one entry per CDR3 protein. The data show about 430,000 distinct CDR3 sequences, around 16% seen once. Specified time point: newly diagnosed GD, antithyroid drugs for less than 3 months. Isolated PBMC RNA provided the starting material for the TCR library. These sequences were also reported in another study, on T cells in Graves' hyperthyroidism and ophthalmopathy.

Sequenced here: peripheral blood mononuclear cells (PBMCs), sampled at new diagnosis, from a patient treated with antithyroid drugs. These TCRs come from a middle-aged woman with Graves disease.

This clonotype appeared a few times. V gene TRBV4-3 combines with J gene TRBJ1-2; D gene ambiguous. The V gene lost 0 bases and the J gene lost 5 bases, with 7 bases spanning the gap. The CDR3 extends over 13 amino acids. The germline V gene encodes CDR1 LGHNA and CDR2 YSLEER. The CDR3 here is CASSQDVEYGYTF. CDR3 bases: TGCGCCAGCAGCCAAGATGTGGAGTATGGCTACACCTTC.

This clonotype was seen only a few times. The chain joins TRBV28 to TRBJ2-7; D is perhaps TRBD1 (6 bases). Trimming stripped 7 bases from V and 1 base from J, with 17 bases between. This CDR3 region has 15 residues. Germline values: CDR1 MDHEN, CDR2 SYDVKM. CDR3 amino acids: CASNTPGHPSYEQYF. Here the CDR3 DNA reads TGTGCCAGCAACACCCCGGGACATCCTTCCTACGAGCAGTACTTC.

V usage is TRBV27 and J usage is TRBJ2-3; 9 bases match TRBD2. CDR1 and CDR2 from the germline V gene are MNHEY and SMNVEV (reference sequence). The CDR3 extends over 15 amino acids. V was pared by 4 bases and J by 2 bases, with 4 bases of the junction left unmatched. CDR3 amino acids: CASSSTSGFTDTQYF. CDR3 DNA: TGTGCCAGCAGTTCGACTAGCGGATTCACAGATACGCAGTATTTT.

The chain couples TRBV19 to TRBJ1-5; 8 bases line up with TRBD1. The CDR3 loop spans 16 amino acids. CDR1 is LNHDA and CDR2 is SQIVND in the germline V gene (reference sequence). V lost 3 bases, J lost 6 bases, and 10 bases stayed unmatched. This CDR3 is CASSIPRTGRGQPQHF. The DNA of the CDR3 is TGTGCCAGTAGTATCCCACGGACAGGGCGGGGTCAGCCCCAGCATTTT.

This clonotype showed up many times. J is TRBJ2-1 and V is TRBV6-1; TRBD2 matches at 9 bases. CDR3 length: 16 amino acids. Germline assignment: CDR1 MNHNS and CDR2 SASEGT. V dropped 2 bases and J dropped 2; count of bases not matched to a gene: 4. CDR3: CASSERPSGAYNEQFF. The CDR3 coding sequence is TGTGCCAGCAGTGAACGACCTAGCGGGGCCTACAATGAGCAGTTCTTC.

This clonotype was recorded many times. The chain is built from TRBV2 and TRBJ2-7; TRBD2 matches 7 bases. Per germline, CDR1 SNHLY and CDR2 FYNNEI. The CDR3 totals 15 residues. Losses at the gene ends were 4 bases for V and 0 bases for J; bases not matched to a gene: 6. Here the CDR3 reads CASSVLAAISYEQYF. The CDR3 region has the DNA TGTGCCAGCAGTGTCCTAGCGGCCATCTCCTACGAGCAGTACTTC.

This clonotype was seen at least ten times. CDR3 sequence: CASSNQQGNYGYTF. The CDR3 DNA reads TGTGCCAGCAGTAACCAACAGGGGAACTATGGCTACACCTTC. The J gene is TRBJ1-2, the V gene TRBV28; the match to TRBD1 covers 7 bases. The V gene end was trimmed by 5 bases and the J gene end by 2 bases; junction bases not matched to a gene: 5. CDR3 length: 14 residues. CDR1 is MDHEN and CDR2 is SYDVKM in the germline V gene.

The chain is built from TRBV7-2 and TRBJ2-3; D might be TRBD2 (5 bases). V was shortened by 1 base and J by 7 bases, with 6 bases between the two germline ends. Germline V gene data show CDR1 as SGHTA and CDR2 as FQGNSA. CDR3 size: 12 residues. CDR3: CASSLGRNTQYF. DNA of the CDR3: TGTGCCAGCAGCTTAGGGAGGAATACGCAGTATTTT.

This clonotype was counted ten times or more. The rearrangement joins TRBV7-2 to TRBJ2-1; D is undetermined. The J call is doubtful: the DNA matches TRBJ2-5 better. The CDR3 has 13 residues. Germline V gives CDR1 SGHTA, CDR2 FQGNSA. The CDR3 coding sequence is TGTGCCAGCAGCTCCTACCGGGTAGAGACCCAGTACTTC. As protein: CASSSYRVETQYF.

This clonotype was seen ten or more times. V usage is TRBV19 and J usage is TRBJ1-4; tentative D call: TRBD1 (5 bases). Germline lookup yields CDR1 LNHDA and CDR2 SQIVND (reference sequence). Trimming shortened V by 4 bases and J by 3 bases, and 12 bases separated the two germline ends. This CDR3 spans 15 amino acids. The CDR3 DNA is TGTGCCAGTAGTAGATTGACAGCTTCTAATGAAAAACTGTTTTTT. Protein sequence: CASSRLTASNEKLFF.

In DNA, the CDR3 is TGTGCCAGCAGCGCGGACAGGGCGCGGTACAATGAGCAGTTCTTC. This codes for CASSADRARYNEQFF. The chain has TRBV9 and TRBJ2-1; the match to TRBD1 covers 8 bases. The CDR3 consists of 15 residues. After removal of 3 bases from V and 4 bases from J, the junction contained 6 bases not matched to a gene. The germline gives CDR1 SGDLS, CDR2 YYNGEE.

V and J are TRBV7-2 and TRBJ2-3, with 8 positions matching TRBD2. Germline values: CDR1 SGHTA, CDR2 FQGNSA. The CDR3 loop spans 16 amino acids. The V gene end was trimmed by 3 bases and the J gene end by 2 bases; junction bases not matched to a gene: 7. CDR3 residues: CASSFLGSGITDTQYF. CDR3 DNA sequence: TGTGCCAGCAGCTTTTTGGGTAGCGGGATCACAGATACGCAGTATTTT.

This clonotype was picked up many times. The chain is built from TRBV15 and TRBJ1-1; D is ambiguous. V lost 0 bases and J lost 0, with 8 bases in between. The germline CDR1 and CDR2 sequences are LNHNV and YYDKDF (reference sequence). The CDR3 runs 15 residues. As DNA, the CDR3 is TGTGCCACCAGCAGAGATTGGGGAATGAACACTGAAGCTTTCTTT. Translating it yields CATSRDWGMNTEAFF.

The rearrangement links TRBV19 to TRBJ1-5, with D maybe TRBD1 (6 bases). Trimming pared 4 bases from V and 0 bases from J, leaving 19 bases between. The CDR3 loop spans 18 amino acids. Germline V gives CDR1 LNHDA, CDR2 SQIVND (reference sequence). The CDR3 region is CASSKAPTGIHSNQPQHF. The CDR3, as DNA: TGTGCCAGTAGTAAGGCCCCAACAGGGATTCATAGCAATCAGCCCCAGCATTTT.

This clonotype appeared many times. The chain uses TRBV6-1 and TRBJ2-7; D might be TRBD1 or TRBD2, each matching 6 bases. Germline lookup yields CDR1 MNHNS and CDR2 SASEGT. The CDR3 runs to 15 residues. The V gene lost 6 bases and the J gene lost 2 bases, with 17 bases spanning the gap. CDR3: CASSPLGGGPYEQYF. For the CDR3, the DNA is TGTGCCAGCAGCCCCCTGGGGGGCGGACCCTACGAGCAGTACTTC.

This clonotype has at least ten counts. For the CDR3, the DNA is TGTGCCAGCAGCTTAGTTGGCGGCTACAATGAGCAGTTCTTC. It is translated as CASSLVGGYNEQFF. The rearrangement uses TRBV11-2 and TRBJ2-1; D unresolved. Per germline, CDR1 SGHAT and CDR2 FQNNGV. V shed 1 base and J shed 3 bases, with 7 bases lying between them. The length of the CDR3 is 14 residues.

This clonotype occurred many times. The chain carries TRBV10-3 and TRBJ2-7, with 8 bases lining up with TRBD1. The CDR3 extends over 14 amino acids. The ends lost 6 bases at V and 1 base at J; junction bases unmatched: 5. CDR1 and CDR2 from the germline V gene are ENHRY and SYGVKD. CDR3 in DNA: TGTGCCATCAGACCCGGGACAGGTTCCTACGAGCAGTACTTC. It codes for CAIRPGTGSYEQYF.

Ten or more counts support this clonotype. The gene calls are TRBV3-1 and TRBJ2-2, with 7 bases lining up with TRBD1. The CDR3 spans 13 residues. Germline V gives CDR1 LGHDT, CDR2 YNNKEL (reference sequence). The trim removed 10 bases at V and 5 bases at J, leaving 7 bases unmatched. The CDR3 DNA sequence: TGTGCCACCAGACAGGGATTGACCGGGGAGCTGTTTTTT. Its translation is CATRQGLTGELFF.

The table lists this clonotype with many counts. The chain links TRBV20-1 to TRBJ2-5, with TRBD2 identical over 10 bases. V trimming: 6 bases; J trimming: 1 base; junction bases outside the gene matches: 8. Looked up from germline, CDR1 is DFQATT and CDR2 is SNEGSKA (reference sequence). The CDR3 extends over 15 amino acids. CDR3 sequence reads: CSAWASGGIQETQYF. The CDR3 nucleotides are TGCAGTGCGTGGGCTAGCGGGGGAATCCAAGAGACCCAGTACTTC.

This clonotype was seen at least ten times. The V and J genes are TRBV7-6 and TRBJ2-1; perhaps D is TRBD1 or TRBD2 (5 bases each). Germline assignment: CDR1 SGHVS and CDR2 FNYEAQ. The CDR3 sequence is 17 residues long. The germline V and J ends were trimmed by 8 bases and 0 bases, with 20 bases remaining between them. Here the CDR3 reads CASSRGPRGSSYNEQFF. The CDR3 coding sequence is TGTGCCAGCTCCCGGGGCCCTAGGGGCAGCTCCTACAATGAGCAGTTCTTC.

V gene TRBV19 combines with J gene TRBJ1-6; D call uncertain. CDR3 length: 14 residues. Germline V gene lookup returns CDR1 LNHDA and CDR2 SQIVND (reference sequence). V lost 7 bases and J lost 3, with 10 bases in between. The CDR3 region is CASTPELYNSPLHF. The CDR3 region has the DNA TGTGCCAGTACTCCAGAACTCTATAATTCACCCCTCCACTTT.

The sample holds many counts of this clonotype. The rearrangement links TRBV7-3 to TRBJ2-3; D remains unclear. Germline-derived CDR1 and CDR2 are SGHTA and FQGTGA. V was clipped by 5 bases and J by 0 bases, with 9 bases between them. The length of the CDR3 is 14 residues. The CDR3 here is CASSPHLSTDTQYF. CDR3 coding DNA: TGTGCCAGCAGCCCACACCTAAGCACAGATACGCAGTATTTT.

V gene TRBV4-2 combines with J gene TRBJ2-1; D unclear. This CDR3 contains 17 residues. The V gene lost 0 bases and the J gene lost 3 bases, with 15 bases spanning the gap. The V gene's germline CDR1 is LGHNA and CDR2 YNFKEQ. The CDR3 sequence: CASSQDPPGFSYNEQFF. The CDR3 DNA is TGTGCCAGCAGCCAAGATCCTCCAGGATTCAGCTACAATGAGCAGTTCTTC.

This clonotype was found a few times. The chain uses TRBV19 and TRBJ2-4; 7 positions agree with TRBD2. Germline-derived CDR1 and CDR2 are LNHDA and SQIVND (reference sequence). V lost 5 bases and J lost 1; bases outside the gene matches: 14. CDR3 size: 18 residues. This CDR3 is CASSVNSGGRTAKNIQYF. As DNA, the CDR3 is TGTGCCAGTAGTGTCAACTCGGGAGGACGGACCGCCAAAAACATTCAGTACTTC.

As for this clonotype: With a far larger clone one base away, a read error is the likely cause. V is TRBV10-3 and J is TRBJ2-1; 9 bases agree with TRBD1. Looked up from germline, CDR1 is ENHRY and CDR2 is SYGVKD. There are 20 residues in the CDR3. The DNA for the CDR3 is TGTGCCAGCAGTTCCACCCGGGACAGGGTCGATCCACCGGCCTACAATGAGCGGTTCTTC. It is translated as CASSSTRDRVDPPAYNERFF.

This clonotype was seen ten or more times. The rearrangement joins TRBV29-1 to TRBJ1-4; D gene unclear. Deletions cut 7 bases from V and 8 bases from J, with 17 bases between. Germline V gene data show CDR1 as SQVTM and CDR2 as ANQGSEA. The CDR3 spans 13 residues. This CDR3 is CSARARTAEKLFF. The CDR3 DNA reads TGCAGCGCGAGAGCTCGGACTGCGGAAAAACTGTTTTTT.

This clonotype has a handful of counts. The rearrangement uses TRBV30 and TRBJ2-1; 9 bases fit TRBD2. CDR1 is GTSNPN and CDR2 is SVGIG in the germline V gene (reference sequence). The ends lost 1 base at V and 10 bases at J; junction bases unmatched: 5. The length of the CDR3 is 13 residues. CDR3 bases: TGTGCCTGGAGTGGGGGACTAGCCGACGAGCAGTTCTTC. It translates to CAWSGGLADEQFF.

This clonotype has at least ten counts. The V call is TRBV20-1, the J call TRBJ2-7, with 10 bases identical to TRBD2. Losses at the gene ends were 4 bases for V and 5 bases for J; bases not matched to a gene: 5. This CDR3 contains 13 residues. Germline CDR1 DFQATT, CDR2 SNEGSKA (reference sequence). CDR3 DNA sequence: TGCAGTGCTAAAGGGACTAGCGAGAACGAGCAGTACTTC. Amino acids: CSAKGTSENEQYF.

Of note for this clonotype: It may be a read error: a sequence one base away is much more abundant. V is TRBV11-2 and J is TRBJ2-1, with D tentatively TRBD2 (5 bases). The V gene's germline CDR1 is SGHAT and CDR2 FQNNGV. Trimming pared 5 bases from V and 9 bases from J, leaving 17 bases between. This CDR3 has 14 amino acids. The CDR3 protein is CASSPRGGTVEQFF. The CDR3 DNA reads TGTGCCAGCAGCCCCCGGGGTGGTACAGTTGAGCAGTTCTTC.

In its sample, this clonotype was seen many times. The V gene is TRBV6-2 or TRBV6-3, the J gene TRBJ2-7; TRBD1 aligns across 7 bases. The CDR3 length is 15 residues. The germline V gene encodes CDR1 MNHEY and CDR2 SVGEGT. The V gene end was trimmed by 0 bases and the J gene end by 2 bases; junction bases not matched to a gene: 4. CDR3: CASSYSGTVAYEQYF. The CDR3 nucleotides are TGTGCCAGCAGTTACTCAGGGACAGTCGCCTACGAGCAGTACTTC.

This clonotype was detected only a few times. The chain recombines TRBV7-9 with TRBJ2-7; 11 bases align to TRBD2. Germline V gene data show CDR1 as SEHNR and CDR2 as FQNEAQ (reference sequence). The CDR3 has 15 residues. The V and J ends lost 2 bases and 5 bases, in that order; junction bases with no gene match: 5. CDR3 in DNA: TGTGCCAGCAGCTTATTCGCACTAGCGGGAGACGAGCAGTACTTC. Its translation: CASSLFALAGDEQYF.

V usage is TRBV19 and J usage is TRBJ2-7, with D possibly being TRBD1 or TRBD2 (5 bases each). V was trimmed by 6 bases and J by 0 bases, leaving 15 bases between them. The CDR3 runs to 15 residues. The germline CDR1 and CDR2 sequences are LNHDA and SQIVND (reference sequence). CDR3 sequence: CASRKGTGPSYEQYF. The CDR3 nucleotides are TGTGCCAGTAGAAAGGGGACCGGGCCCTCCTACGAGCAGTACTTC.